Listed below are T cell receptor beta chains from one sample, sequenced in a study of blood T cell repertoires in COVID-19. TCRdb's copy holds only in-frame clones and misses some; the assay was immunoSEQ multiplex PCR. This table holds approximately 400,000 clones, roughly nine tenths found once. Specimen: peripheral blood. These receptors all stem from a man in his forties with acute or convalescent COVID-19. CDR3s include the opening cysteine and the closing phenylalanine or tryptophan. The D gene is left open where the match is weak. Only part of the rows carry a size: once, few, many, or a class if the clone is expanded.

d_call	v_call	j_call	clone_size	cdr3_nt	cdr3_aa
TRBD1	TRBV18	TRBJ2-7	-	TGTGCCAGCTCACCACAACAGGGGAGAATAGACTACGAGCAGTACTTC	CASSPQQGRIDYEQYF
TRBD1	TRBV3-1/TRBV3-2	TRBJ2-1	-	TGTGCCAGCAGCCAAGCATCTCGGGACAGGGATGAGCAGTTCTTC	CASSQASRDRDEQFF
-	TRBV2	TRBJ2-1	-	TGTGCCAGCAGTCAGCGAACCTCCTACAATGAGCAGTTCTTC	CASSQRTSYNEQFF
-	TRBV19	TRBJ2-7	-	TGTGCCAGTAGCCCTGCTCTAGACTACGAGCAGTACTTC	CASSPALDYEQYF
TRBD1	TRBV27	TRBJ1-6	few	TGTGCCAGCAGTCCCAAGACAGGGAAAACTTCACCCCTCCACTTT	CASSPKTGKTSPLHF
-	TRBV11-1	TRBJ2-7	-	TGTGCCAGCAGCCCCTCTCGGGCAGGGCGGGAGCAGTACTTC	CASSPSRAGREQYF
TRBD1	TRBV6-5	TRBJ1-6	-	TGTGCCAGCAGTTACCGTTACGGGACAGGGATCCGAGCCCTCCACTTT	CASSYRYGTGIRALHF
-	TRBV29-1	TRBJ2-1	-	TGCAGCGTGGACTCCCTGAGCTCCTACAATGAGCAGTTCTTC	CSVDSLSSYNEQFF
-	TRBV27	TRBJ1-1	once	TGTGCCAGCAGTTTTGGAGGGAGGGGGTACACTGAAGCTTTCTTT	CASSFGGRGYTEAFF
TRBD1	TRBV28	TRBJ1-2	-	TGTGCCAGCAGTACTTCAGGGGGCCCCAGGGGAGGCTACACCTTC	CASSTSGGPRGGYTF
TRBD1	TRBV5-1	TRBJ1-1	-	TGCGCCAGCAGCTTGGACGGACAGGGGGCGAGTAACACTGAAGCTTTCTTT	CASSLDGQGASNTEAFF
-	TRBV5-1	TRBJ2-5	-	TGCGCCAGCAGCTGGGGGCATAAGGAGACCCAGTACTTC	CASSWGHKETQYF
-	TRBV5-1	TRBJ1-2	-	TGCGCCAGCAGTCAACAGGGTCCCCCGGGTGGCTACACCTTC	CASSQQGPPGGYTF
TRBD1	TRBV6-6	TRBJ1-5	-	TGTGCCAGCAGTTCCCACAGGGGGCTTCAGCCCCAGCATTTT	CASSSHRGLQPQHF
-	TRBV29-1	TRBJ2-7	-	TGCAGCGTTGTACAGGGCCCCTACGAGCAGTACTTC	CSVVQGPYEQYF
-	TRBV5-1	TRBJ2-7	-	TGCGCCAGCAGCCGAGGGGACATCTACGAGCAGTACTTC	CASSRGDIYEQYF
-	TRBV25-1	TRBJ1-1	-	TGTGCCAGCAAGGGCTCCCAGGGGCCAAACACTGAAGCTTTCTTT	CASKGSQGPNTEAFF
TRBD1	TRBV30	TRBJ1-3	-	TGTGCCTGGAACGGGGACAGCTCTGGAAACACCATATATTTT	CAWNGDSSGNTIYF
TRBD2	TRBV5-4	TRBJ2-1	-	TGTGCCAGCAGCTTGCGCGGGGGGGCCTACAATGAGCAGTTCTTC	CASSLRGGAYNEQFF
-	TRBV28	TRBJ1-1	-	TGTGCCAGCAGTTTACCGGGGAACACTGAAGCTTTCTTT	CASSLPGNTEAFF
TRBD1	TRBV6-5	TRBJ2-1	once	TGTGCCAGCAGCCCGGGACAGGGGATTAATGAGCAGTTCTTC	CASSPGQGINEQFF